This T cell receptor (beta chain) appears in the sequencing data of a study of T cell changes during pregnancy in multiple sclerosis. The method was immunoSEQ multiplex PCR; TCRdb's version includes in-frame clones alone and lacks a portion of them. The data hold some 70,000 clones, with roughly 92% observed a single time. In germline, CDR1 is LNHDA, CDR2 SQIVND (reference sequence). CDR3 size: 13 residues. V shed 4 bases, J shed 6 bases, and the junction held 3 bases outside the gene matches. Specimen: CD8+ T cells from peripheral blood mononuclear cells, collected in the third trimester of pregnancy. V gene TRBV19 combines with J gene TRBJ1-1; 9 bases align to TRBD1. The origin of this receptor is a female donor in good health, enrolled as a control in a pregnancy study. The CDR3 spells CASSTTGGAEAFF. The CDR3 bases are TGTGCCAGTAGTACCACAGGGGGCGCTGAAGCTTTCTTT. The variable domain in full, completed from reference TRBV19 and TRBJ1-1, reads DGGITQSPKYLFRKEGQNVTLSCEQNLNHDAMYWYRQDPGQGLRLIYYSQIVNDFQKGDIAEGYSVSREKKESFPLTVTSAQKNPTAFYLCASSTTGGAEAFFGQGTRLTVV.